This T cell receptor beta chain emerged from a study of a mutant IDH1 vaccine in newly diagnosed glioma. Study context: Previous care, which was radiotherapy, temozolomide, or both, most often involved both.

This clone showed up just once. Time point meaning: baseline, week 1 (first vaccination visit). Treatment defined: pre-vaccination baseline after standard-of-care therapy. In every donor, the tumor was a new WHO grade 3 or 4 IDH1-mutant, ATRX-lost astrocytoma. Clones were read by immunoSEQ multiplex PCR, and TCRdb kept only the in-frame ones, dropping some. The sample includes roughly 68,000 clones, less than 85% of them seen just once. Germline loops: CDR1 MNHEY, CDR2 SVGAGI. This CDR3 has 12 amino acids. The V and J ends lost 10 bases and 8 bases, in that order; junction bases with no gene match: 9. V and J are TRBV6-5 and TRBJ1-2; 8 positions agree with TRBD1. The clonotype was recovered from a man aged 45-60 years with glioma. The sequences come from PBMCs, collected from a glioma patient treated with radiotherapy, temozolomide or both. The CDR3 DNA reads TGTGCCACATTTTCCGGGACAGGAGGCTACACCTTC. It encodes CATFSGTGGYTF.